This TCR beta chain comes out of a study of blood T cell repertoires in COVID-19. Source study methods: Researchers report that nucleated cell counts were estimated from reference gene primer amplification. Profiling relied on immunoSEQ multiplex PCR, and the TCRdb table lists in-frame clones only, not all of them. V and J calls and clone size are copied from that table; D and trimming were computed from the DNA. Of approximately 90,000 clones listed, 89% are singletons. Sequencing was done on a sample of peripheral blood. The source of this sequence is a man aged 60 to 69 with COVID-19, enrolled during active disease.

The CDR3 loop reads CASSSPRDKYTEAFF. In DNA, the CDR3 is TGTGCCAGCAGCTCCCCCCGGGACAAGTACACTGAAGCTTTCTTT. This chain uses TRBV5-5 with TRBJ1-1; tentative D call: TRBD1 (6 bases). CDR1 is SGHKS and CDR2 is YYEKEE in the germline V gene (reference sequence). The CDR3 totals 15 residues. Trimming removed 3 bases at V and 3 bases at J, with 15 bases between. Supplemented by reference TRBV5-5 and TRBJ1-1, the full variable domain reads DAGVTQSPTHLIKTRGQQVTLRCSPISGHKSVSWYQQVLGQGPQFIFQYYEKEERGRGNFPDRFSARQFPNYSSELNVNALLLGDSALYLCASSSPRDKYTEAFFGQGTRLTVV.